The rows below give T cell receptor beta chains drawn from one sample of a study of identifying expanded T cells in peripheral blood. Repertoires were generated with immunoSEQ multiplex PCR, while TCRdb's copy carries only in-frame clones and drops some. The profile covers about 94,000 clones, with 88% appearing a single time and approximately 5.3% taken by the ten largest. Sequenced sample: blood. These receptors came from a person aged 18-70 years in good health. Both conserved end residues are part of each CDR3. The D gene is left open where the match is weak. Where a row states a size, it is once, few, many or the class of an expanded clone; other rows omit it.

abundance,len,v_gene,d_gene,j_gene,CDR3aa,CDR3nt
NA,15,TRBV18,TRBD1,TRBJ2-7,CASSPPGKAGGEQYF,TGTGCCAGCTCACCACCTGGCAAAGCAGGGGGCGAGCAGTACTTC
NA,16,TRBV5-1,TRBD2,TRBJ2-1,CASSLEPSGQYNEQFF,TGCGCCAGCAGCTTGGAGCCTAGCGGGCAATACAATGAGCAGTTCTTC
NA,17,TRBV11-3,NA,TRBJ2-6,CASSFEAISSGANVLTF,TGTGCCAGCAGCTTTGAGGCGATTAGCTCTGGGGCCAACGTCCTGACTTTC
NA,12,TRBV29-1,TRBD1,TRBJ1-4,CSAGQNNEKLFF,TGCAGCGCGGGACAGAATAATGAAAAACTGTTTTTT
NA,14,TRBV27,NA,TRBJ2-4,CASSLNSAKNIQYF,TGTGCCAGCAGTTTAAACTCAGCCAAAAACATTCAGTACTTC
few,13,TRBV30,NA,TRBJ1-5,CAWSAGSNQPQHF,TGTGCCTGGAGCGCAGGTTCCAATCAGCCCCAGCATTTT
NA,14,TRBV5-5,TRBD1,TRBJ1-2,CASSWGQTNYGYTF,TGTGCCAGCAGCTGGGGACAGACCAACTATGGCTACACCTTC
NA,13,TRBV19,NA,TRBJ2-2,CASTHEGVRELFF,TGTGCCAGTACCCACGAAGGGGTCCGGGAGCTGTTTTTT
NA,13,TRBV5-4,NA,TRBJ1-2,CASSLMGNYGYTF,TGTGCCAGCAGCTTGATGGGGAACTATGGCTACACCTTC
NA,13,TRBV5-6,TRBD1,TRBJ2-7,CASSLIRGRWGNF,TGTGCCAGCAGCTTGATTAGGGGGCGATGGGGGAACTTC
NA,16,TRBV7-8,NA,TRBJ1-5,CASSSTPGTANQPQHF,TGTGCCAGCAGCTCAACTCCCGGCACAGCAAATCAGCCCCAGCATTTT
NA,12,TRBV5-1,NA,TRBJ2-3,CASSFPADTQYF,TGCGCCAGCAGCTTTCCCGCAGATACGCAGTATTTT
NA,14,TRBV19,NA,TRBJ1-2,CASSIVWQNYGYTF,TGTGCCAGTAGTATAGTTTGGCAGAACTATGGCTACACCTTC
NA,16,TRBV18,NA,TRBJ1-1,CASSPPVGRLNTEAFF,TGTGCCAGCTCACCACCGGTGGGACGGCTGAACACTGAAGCTTTCTTT
NA,12,TRBV2,NA,TRBJ1-1,CASRQQDPEAFF,TGTGCCAGCAGACAACAGGATCCTGAAGCTTTCTTT
NA,18,TRBV14,NA,TRBJ2-2,CASSQERAVLGVTGELFF,TGTGCCAGCAGCCAAGAAAGGGCGGTCTTGGGTGTCACCGGGGAGCTGTTTTTT
NA,16,TRBV27,TRBD2,TRBJ2-1,CASSLSWGGLYNEQFF,TGTGCCAGCAGTTTATCTTGGGGGGGACTATACAATGAGCAGTTCTTC
once,14,TRBV9,NA,TRBJ1-4,CASSVAGGSEKLFF,TGTGCCAGCAGCGTAGCCGGGGGAAGCGAAAAACTGTTTTTT
NA,14,TRBV25-1,NA,TRBJ1-1,CASLQGPGDTEAFF,TGTGCCAGCCTACAGGGCCCCGGAGACACTGAAGCTTTCTTT
NA,15,TRBV5-6,NA,TRBJ1-1,CASGHNRLSNTEAFF,TGTGCCAGCGGACACAACAGGTTATCAAACACTGAAGCTTTCTTT
NA,16,TRBV7-9,TRBD1,TRBJ2-7,CASSPAGTGVSYEQYF,TGTGCCAGCAGCCCGGCCGGGACAGGGGTTTCCTACGAGCAGTACTTC
NA,16,TRBV7-9,TRBD1,TRBJ2-7,CASSLSITGASYEQYF,TGTGCCAGCAGCTTAAGTATCACAGGGGCATCTTACGAGCAGTACTTC
once,13,TRBV30,NA,TRBJ1-1,CAWSVQGYTEAFF,TGTGCCTGGAGTGTTCAGGGTTACACTGAAGCTTTCTTT
NA,15,TRBV6-6,NA,TRBJ2-3,CASIMSGFSADTQYF,TGTGCCAGCATTATGAGCGGCTTCTCGGCAGATACGCAGTATTTT
once,12,TRBV2,NA,TRBJ2-1,CASSEGGDEQFF,TGTGCCAGCAGTGAAGGGGGCGATGAGCAGTTCTTC
NA,15,TRBV5-6,TRBD2,TRBJ2-1,CASSANPGLAAEQFF,TGTGCCAGCAGCGCCAACCCGGGACTAGCGGCTGAGCAGTTCTTC
NA,15,TRBV7-9,TRBD1,TRBJ1-2,CASSFATGVREGYTF,TGTGCCAGCAGTTTCGCAACAGGGGTTCGCGAGGGCTACACCTTC
NA,12,TRBV7-9,NA,TRBJ2-1,CASSSQLNEQFF,TGTGCCAGCAGCTCTCAGCTTAATGAGCAGTTCTTC
once,17,TRBV5-1,TRBD1,TRBJ1-3,CASSRIGTVSSGNTIYF,TGCGCCAGCAGCCGCATTGGGACAGTGAGCTCTGGAAACACCATATATTTT
NA,14,TRBV5-5,NA,TRBJ1-5,CASSLADGREPQHF,TGTGCCAGCAGCTTGGCCGACGGTAGGGAGCCCCAGCATTTT
NA,15,TRBV18,NA,TRBJ2-6,CASSPPSSGANVLTF,TGTGCCAGCTCACCACCAAGCTCTGGGGCCAACGTCCTGACTTTC
NA,14,TRBV7-2,TRBD2,TRBJ2-3,CASSWLAGPDTQYF,TGTGCCAGCAGCTGGCTAGCGGGACCAGATACGCAGTATTTT
NA,16,TRBV18,NA,TRBJ2-1,CASSPPGAVSYNEQFF,TGTGCCAGCTCACCACCCGGCGCCGTCTCCTACAATGAGCAGTTCTTC
NA,13,TRBV29-1,NA,TRBJ1-1,CSAFGRSNTEAFF,TGCAGCGCTTTCGGACGGTCGAACACTGAAGCTTTCTTT
NA,13,TRBV2,NA,TRBJ1-2,CASDGDAVAGYTF,TGTGCCAGCGATGGGGACGCTGTCGCTGGCTACACCTTC
few,14,TRBV5-1,TRBD1,TRBJ1-2,CASSSTGTGDGYTF,TGCGCCAGCAGCTCAACCGGGACAGGGGATGGCTACACCTTC
NA,15,TRBV5-5,NA,TRBJ2-5,CASSPRLSYQETQYF,TGTGCCAGCAGCCCCCGACTCTCTTACCAAGAGACCCAGTACTTC
NA,15,TRBV13,TRBD1,TRBJ2-7,CASSLKGQGSYEQYF,TGTGCCAGCAGCCTAAAAGGACAGGGCTCCTACGAGCAGTACTTC
NA,14,TRBV6-1,TRBD1,TRBJ1-5,CASYLGQDNQPQHF,TGTGCCAGTTACCTCGGACAGGACAATCAGCCCCAGCATTTT
NA,18,TRBV19,NA,TRBJ2-3,CASSPRLRRGEGTDTQYF,TGTGCCAGTAGCCCCCGCCTCAGAAGGGGTGAGGGCACAGATACGCAGTATTTT
NA,19,TRBV1,NA,TRBJ2-3,CTSSQVRPRVAGGTDTQYF,NA
NA,14,TRBV27,NA,TRBJ2-7,CASSPGASSYEQYF,TGTGCCAGCAGCCCGGGGGCCAGCTCCTACGAGCAGTACTTC
NA,18,TRBV7-9,TRBD1,TRBJ1-2,CASSPPGLDRELNYGYTF,TGTGCCAGCAGCCCCCCAGGATTGGACAGGGAACTTAACTATGGCTACACCTTC
NA,10,TRBV29-1,NA,TRBJ1-1,CSVDSPEAFF,TGCAGCGTTGACAGCCCTGAAGCTTTCTTT
once,13,TRBV9,NA,TRBJ2-5,CASSVSGQETQYF,TGTGCCAGCAGCGTAAGCGGCCAAGAGACCCAGTACTTC
NA,14,TRBV12-5,NA,TRBJ2-3,CASGLVPESDTQYF,TGTGCTAGTGGTTTGGTGCCCGAATCAGATACGCAGTATTTT
NA,13,TRBV28,NA,TRBJ1-2,CASLLTGREGYTF,TGTGCCAGCCTTTTAACAGGGCGGGAGGGCTACACCTTC
NA,15,TRBV10-2,NA,TRBJ1-1,CASSESALMNTEAFF,TGCGCCAGCAGTGAGTCGGCCCTCATGAACACTGAAGCTTTCTTT
NA,15,TRBV6-6,NA,TRBJ2-7,CASSYSSGKSYEQYF,TGTGCCAGCAGTTACTCCTCAGGGAAGTCCTACGAGCAGTACTTC
NA,13,TRBV18,NA,TRBJ2-7,CASSPPGVHEQYF,TGTGCCAGCTCACCACCTGGGGTTCACGAGCAGTACTTC
NA,15,TRBV2,NA,TRBJ1-1,CASSEGPVMNTEAFF,TGTGCCAGCAGTGAAGGACCGGTTATGAACACTGAAGCTTTCTTT
NA,15,TRBV4-2,NA,TRBJ2-3,CASSQFTGREDTQYF,TGTGCCAGCAGCCAATTCACCGGACGCGAGGATACGCAGTATTTT
NA,15,TRBV25-1,TRBD2,TRBJ2-2,CASSDLASGTRELFF,TGTGCCAGCAGTGATTTGGCTAGCGGGACCAGGGAGCTGTTTTTT
NA,16,TRBV19,NA,TRBJ1-6,CASSIVRGRLNSPLHF,TGTGCCAGTAGTATAGTAAGGGGGAGATTGAATTCACCCCTCCACTTT
NA,14,TRBV5-6,NA,TRBJ1-2,CASSLGGFNYGYTF,TGTGCCAGCAGCTTGGGGGGGTTTAACTATGGCTACACCTTC
NA,15,TRBV27,TRBD1,TRBJ1-2,CASSSSHDRENGYTF,TGTGCCAGCAGTTCATCACACGACAGGGAAAATGGCTACACCTTC
NA,15,TRBV19,NA,TRBJ1-3,CASSIGFISGNTIYF,TGTGCCAGTAGTATTGGATTTATTTCTGGAAACACCATATATTTT
few,12,TRBV14,NA,TRBJ1-2,CASSEGNYGYTF,TGTGCCAGCAGCGAGGGGAACTATGGCTACACCTTC
NA,13,TRBV6-6,NA,TRBJ1-1,CASSYAGNTEAFF,TGTGCCAGCAGTTACGCAGGGAACACTGAAGCTTTCTTT